These 10 T cell receptor beta chains share one sample of origin, sequenced in a study of T cell changes during pregnancy in multiple sclerosis. Method: immunoSEQ multiplex PCR; TCRdb's copy keeps in-frame clones and lacks some. The table lists about 18,000 clones, more than 75% of them singletons, with 1.3% in the top ten. The specimen comprised CD4+ T cells from peripheral blood mononuclear cells, sampled in the first trimester of pregnancy. The receptors shown here come from a female donor in good health, enrolled as a control in a pregnancy study.

V is TRBV5-1 and J is TRBJ2-1; TRBD2 aligns across 7 bases. Germline CDR1 and CDR2: SGHRS and YFSETQ. The CDR3 is 17 amino acids. V gave up 0 bases and J gave up 0 bases; unmatched junction bases: 6. In nucleotides, the CDR3 is TGCGCCAGCAGCTTGGGACTAGCTGCCGGCTCCTACAATGAGCAGTTCTTC. It translates to CASSLGLAAGSYNEQFF.

The chain employs TRBV9 and TRBJ1-3, with a weak D call TRBD1 (5 bases). The CDR3 has 17 amino acids. Germline V gene data show CDR1 as SGDLS and CDR2 as YYNGEE. The V end was cut by 0 bases, the J end by 4 bases, with 17 bases between. The CDR3 reads CASSVATGWGDGNTIYF. The CDR3, as DNA: TGTGCCAGCAGCGTAGCCACCGGGTGGGGGGACGGAAACACCATATATTTT.

The chain couples TRBV6-4 to TRBJ2-3, with 10 bases aligning to TRBD2. Trimming at V came to 5 bases and at J to 1 base, leaving 9 bases not matched to a gene. CDR1 and CDR2 from the germline V gene are MRHNA and SNTAGT. The CDR3 has 17 amino acids. CDR3 nucleotide sequence: TGTGCCAGCAGTTTCTTAGCGGGAGGAGGGGGCACAGATACGCAGTATTTT. It encodes CASSFLAGGGGTDTQYF.

The J gene is TRBJ1-1, the V gene TRBV5-4, with a possible D match to TRBD1 (6 bases). The length of the CDR3 is 15 residues. Germline V CDR1 and CDR2: SGHNT, YYREEE (reference sequence). Trimming took 0 bases from V and 3 from J, leaving 12 bases between them. The CDR3 is CASSLGGLGDTEAFF. The CDR3 coding sequence is TGTGCCAGCAGCTTGGGGGGGCTTGGGGACACTGAAGCTTTCTTT.

The rearrangement uses TRBV7-7 and TRBJ2-2, with D perhaps matching TRBD1 (6 bases). V dropped 3 bases and J dropped 5 bases, with 16 bases sitting between them. This CDR3 has 16 amino acids. The germline CDR1 and CDR2 sequences are SSHAT and FNYEAQ (reference sequence). Here the CDR3 DNA reads TGTGCCAGCAGCTTGAATCCAGGGGCAGGGACCGGGGAGCTGTTTTTT. Encoded protein: CASSLNPGAGTGELFF.

The V gene is TRBV5-1, the J gene TRBJ2-1, with D unresolved. V was cut by 0 bases and J by 8 bases, with 12 bases left in between. Germline V CDR1 and CDR2: SGHRS, YFSETQ. The CDR3 sequence is 14 residues long. CDR3 sequence reads: CASSLVGSIDEQFF. The CDR3 DNA sequence: TGCGCCAGCAGCTTGGTCGGTAGCATCGATGAGCAGTTCTTC.

This clone was counted once. The same CDR3 is also encoded by other DNA sequences in this sample. The chain links TRBV6-5 to TRBJ2-7; D might be TRBD1 (5 bases). The CDR3 is made up of 12 amino acids. CDR1 and CDR2 (germline): MNHEY, SVGAGI. The V and J ends lost 6 bases and 3 bases respectively, with 9 bases between them. The CDR3 here is CASSPQGYEQYF. The CDR3 coding sequence is TGTGCCAGCAGCCCCCAGGGCTACGAGCAGTACTTC.

In its sample, this clone was seen once. The genes are TRBV6-1 and TRBJ1-1, with D perhaps matching TRBD1 (6 bases). The CDR3 runs to 15 residues. V gave up 4 bases and J gave up 1 base, with 13 bases separating them. In germline, CDR1 is MNHNS, CDR2 SASEGT. CDR3 loop: CASSGTGMRNTEAFF. The CDR3 nucleotides read TGTGCCAGCAGTGGTACAGGGATGAGGAACACTGAAGCTTTCTTT.

The chain uses TRBV15 and TRBJ1-6; D is possibly TRBD1 (5 bases). CDR1 LNHNV and CDR2 YYDKDF come from the germline V gene (reference sequence). The CDR3 runs to 16 residues. Between the trimmed V and J ends, which lost 1 base and 7 bases, there was a span of 14 bases. The CDR3 protein is CATSRGGALTNSPLHF. DNA for the CDR3: TGTGCCACCAGCAGAGGGGGCGCACTGACGAATTCACCCCTCCACTTT.

V gene TRBV29-1 combines with J gene TRBJ2-3, with a possible D match to TRBD1 (6 bases). CDR3 length equals 13 residues. From germline, CDR1 is SQVTM and CDR2 ANQGSEA. V was trimmed by 4 bases and J by 0 bases, leaving 8 bases between them. The CDR3 reads CSVGDRSTDTQYF. DNA of the CDR3: TGCAGCGTTGGCGACAGGAGCACAGATACGCAGTATTTT.